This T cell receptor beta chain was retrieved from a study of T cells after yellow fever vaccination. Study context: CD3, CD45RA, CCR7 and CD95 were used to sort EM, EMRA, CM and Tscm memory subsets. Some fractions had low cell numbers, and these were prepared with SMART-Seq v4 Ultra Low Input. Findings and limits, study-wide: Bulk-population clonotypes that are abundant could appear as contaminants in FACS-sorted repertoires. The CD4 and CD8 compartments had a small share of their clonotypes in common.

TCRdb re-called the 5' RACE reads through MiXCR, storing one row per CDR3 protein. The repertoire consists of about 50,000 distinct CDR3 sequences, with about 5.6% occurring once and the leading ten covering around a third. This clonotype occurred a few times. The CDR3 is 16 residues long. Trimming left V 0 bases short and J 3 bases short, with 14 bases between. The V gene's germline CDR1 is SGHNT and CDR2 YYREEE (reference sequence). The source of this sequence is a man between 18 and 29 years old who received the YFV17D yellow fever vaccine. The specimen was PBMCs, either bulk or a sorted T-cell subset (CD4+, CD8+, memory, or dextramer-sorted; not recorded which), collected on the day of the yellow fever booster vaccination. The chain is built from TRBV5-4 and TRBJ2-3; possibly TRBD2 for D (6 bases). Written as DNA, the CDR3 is TGTGCCAGCAGCTTGGCCCGGAGGGAGAGAACAGATACGCAGTATTTT. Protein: CASSLARRERTDTQYF.